Reported below is one T cell receptor (beta chain). In the original workflow: Reference gene primers were amplified, and this amplification served to estimate nucleated cell counts. Profiled with immunoSEQ multiplex PCR; TCRdb holds only in-frame clones, not every one. V, J and clone size are those of that table, while D and trimming were read from the DNA. The profile shows about 400,000 clones, just under 90% of them singletons. These data originate in a study of blood T cell repertoires in COVID-19. At the level of the study: Specimens from acute and convalescent COVID-19 originated in the United States, Italy and Spain. The cDNA or gDNA used as material had been derived from T cells, B-cell-depleted T cells, or PBMCs.

Cohort 3 donors counted as recovered after two negative PCRs, clearance, or resolved symptoms. Germline-derived CDR1 and CDR2 are SGHVS and FQNEAQ. This CDR3 region has 16 residues. Trimming cost V 1 base and J 1 base; bases outside gene matches: 5. The V and J genes are TRBV7-8 and TRBJ1-1; 8 bases align to TRBD1. The sample taken for sequencing was PBMCs or T cells enriched from blood (not recorded which). The TCR was taken from a woman aged 25 to 39 who had recovered from COVID-19. The CDR3 region has the DNA TGTGCCAGCAGCTTAGGGTTCAGGGGGCCGAACACTGAAGCTTTCTTT. It encodes CASSLGFRGPNTEAFF.